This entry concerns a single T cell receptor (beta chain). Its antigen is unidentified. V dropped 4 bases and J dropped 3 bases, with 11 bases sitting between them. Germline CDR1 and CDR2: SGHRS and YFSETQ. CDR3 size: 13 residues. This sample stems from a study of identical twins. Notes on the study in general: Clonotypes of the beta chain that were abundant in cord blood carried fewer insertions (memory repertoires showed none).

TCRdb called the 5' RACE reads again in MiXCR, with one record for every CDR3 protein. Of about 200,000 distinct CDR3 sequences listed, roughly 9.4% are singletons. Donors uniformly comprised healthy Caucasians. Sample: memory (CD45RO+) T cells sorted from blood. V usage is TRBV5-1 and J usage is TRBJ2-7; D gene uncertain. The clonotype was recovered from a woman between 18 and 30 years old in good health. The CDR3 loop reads CASSVSRVYEQYF. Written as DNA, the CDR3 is TGCGCCAGCAGCGTAAGTCGGGTCTACGAGCAGTACTTC.